The sample holds a few counts of the clone carrying this TCR beta chain. Its cognate antigen is unknown. This sample was included in a study of T cells in Graves' hyperthyroidism and ophthalmopathy. This CDR3 spans 16 amino acids. Germline V gives CDR1 GTSNPN, CDR2 SVGIG (reference sequence). V was trimmed by 4 bases and J by 0 bases, leaving 13 bases between them. Findings and limits, study-wide: Within blood appeared most thyroid clonotypes that had expanded above 0.001.

Amplification targeted TCR beta CDR3 regions from RNA transcripts. HTBI primers were used for first-round RT-PCR of the TCR CDR3. TCRdb reprocessed the multiplex PCR reads via MiXCR and lists one record per CDR3 protein. The sample includes 600,000 to 650,000 distinct CDR3 sequences, 20% to 25% of them seen just once. The cohort's ophthalmopathy patients, a group with duration under 3 months, had a Clinical Activity Score of at least 3 and a NOSPECS grade of at least 4. Lactation, pregnancy, other autoimmune disease or uncontrolled infection led to exclusion of patients. The sample consisted of blood. The J gene is TRBJ1-6, the V gene TRBV30; TRBD1 might be the D (5 bases). This TCR was recovered from a man aged 25-45 years with Graves' ophthalmopathy. CDR3 loop: CAWKGPPNSYNSPLHF. CDR3 nucleotides: TGTGCCTGGAAGGGACCGCCGAACTCCTATAATTCACCCCTCCACTTT. The entire variable domain, with the rest obtained from reference TRBV30 and TRBJ1-6, is as follows: SQTIHQWPATLVQPVGSPLSLECTVEGTSNPNLYWYRQAAGRGLQLLFYSVGIGQISSEVPQNLSASRPQDRQFILSSKKLLLSDSGFYLCAWKGPPNSYNSPLHFGNGTRLTVT.